These T cell receptor beta chains were read from a single sample in a study of human T cells and chemical hapten exposure. TCRdb recomputed calls from the RACE reads with MiXCR, one row per CDR3 protein. This sample has approximately 57,000 distinct CDR3 sequences, with 7% to 10% found just once. Sequencing used whole blood, obtained in connection with sensitization to the hapten diphenylcyclopropenone (DPC). All receptors derive from a woman aged 35 to 49 with alopecia areata. Some clones in this sample may be carry-over from other donors' samples. Both conserved end residues are part of each CDR3. D genes are given only for firm matches. Size tells how often a clone was seen (once, few, many) or the class of an expanded clone, and some rows leave it out.

CDR3,DNA,J,size,D,V
CASSTLAAGTDTQYF,TGTGCCAGCAGCACACTAGCGGCGGGCACAGATACGCAGTATTTT,TRBJ2-3,few,TRBD2,TRBV9
CASSLFRTARRGTGELFF,TGTGCCAGCAGCTTATTTAGGACGGCCCGCCGAGGCACCGGGGAGCTGTTTTTT,TRBJ2-2,many,-,TRBV7-2
CASSQDGLAELPYNEQFF,TGTGCCAGCAGCCAAGACGGGTTAGCGGAACTCCCCTACAATGAGCAGTTCTTC,TRBJ2-1,few,-,TRBV3-1
CSAFSDRGRIGSNQPQHF,TGCAGTGCATTCTCTGACAGGGGGCGCATTGGGAGCAATCAGCCCCAGCATTTT,TRBJ1-5,-,TRBD1,TRBV20-1
CASSLDHSSTGELFF,TGTGCCAGCAGCTTAGACCACAGTTCCACCGGGGAGCTGTTTTTT,TRBJ2-2,many,-,TRBV7-6
CASSLFRTGDYGYTF,TGTGCCAGCAGTTTGTTTCGGACAGGGGACTATGGCTACACCTTC,TRBJ1-2,-,TRBD1,TRBV28
CASSQVRETQYF,TGTGCCAGCAGCCAAGTGAGGGAGACCCAGTACTTC,TRBJ2-5,-,-,TRBV3-1
CASSRDRINYGYTF,TGTGCCAGTAGTAGGGACCGAATTAACTATGGCTACACCTTC,TRBJ1-2,-,-,TRBV19
CSVEGGSRPTDTQYF,TGCAGCGTTGAAGGGGGGTCCCGCCCCACAGATACGCAGTATTTT,TRBJ2-3,many,-,TRBV29-1
CASSLPNLGFQETQYF,TGTGCCAGCAGCCTCCCGAATTTGGGGTTTCAAGAGACCCAGTACTTC,TRBJ2-5,many,-,TRBV3-1
CASAGTGTGELFF,TGTGCCAGCGCCGGGACAGGGACCGGGGAGCTGTTTTTT,TRBJ2-2,few,TRBD1,TRBV10-3
CASSLEGHRTDTQYF,TGCGCCAGCAGCTTGGAGGGACACCGCACAGATACGCAGTATTTT,TRBJ2-3,many,-,TRBV5-1
CASSQQGNYGYTF,TGTGCCAGCTCACAGCAGGGGAACTATGGCTACACCTTC,TRBJ1-2,many,-,TRBV18
CASSPDGWNEQYF,TGTGCCAGCAGTCCCGACGGGTGGAACGAGCAGTACTTC,TRBJ2-7,-,-,TRBV27
CASSLGGGAPTEAFF,TGTGCCAGCAGCTTGGGTGGCGGGGCCCCAACTGAAGCTTTCTTT,TRBJ1-1,few,-,TRBV5-6
CASSLEETPRYF,TGTGCCAGCAGCTTAGAGGAGACACCGAGGTATTTT,TRBJ2-3,many,-,TRBV7-9
CASSLSRPPGQGPEKLFF,TGTGCCAGCAGCCTTTCTCGACCCCCGGGACAGGGGCCCGAAAAACTGTTTTTT,TRBJ1-4,many,TRBD1,TRBV28
CASSPVRGTNTGELFF,TGCGCCAGCAGCCCCGTCCGGGGGACGAACACCGGGGAGCTGTTTTTT,TRBJ2-2,many,-,TRBV4-3
CASSPRGLGGPETQYF,TGTGCCAGCAGTCCTAGGGGACTCGGGGGGCCAGAGACCCAGTACTTC,TRBJ2-5,-,-,TRBV28
CSVEGQSNTDTQYF,TGCAGCGTTGAAGGGCAGAGCAACACAGATACGCAGTATTTT,TRBJ2-3,-,-,TRBV29-1
CASSFEVTNYEQYF,TGTGCCAGCAGTTTTGAAGTAACAAACTACGAGCAGTACTTC,TRBJ2-7,many,-,TRBV28
CASSPPLAGTDTQYF,TGTGCCAGCTCACCACCCCTAGCGGGCACAGATACGCAGTATTTT,TRBJ2-3,-,TRBD2,TRBV18
CASSRRTGSGANVLTF,TGTGCCAGCAGCCGTCGTACTGGCTCTGGGGCCAACGTCCTGACTTTC,TRBJ2-6,many,-,TRBV4-2
CASSLQSSGANVLTF,TGTGCCAGCAGCTTACAAAGCTCTGGGGCCAACGTCCTGACTTTC,TRBJ2-6,few,-,TRBV7-9
CASRGQAVGPQHF,TGTGCCAGCAGAGGACAGGCCGTGGGGCCCCAGCATTTT,TRBJ1-5,many,TRBD1,TRBV2
CASSPASGANVLTF,TGTGCCAGCAGTCCAGCCTCTGGGGCCAACGTCCTGACTTTC,TRBJ2-6,many,-,TRBV6-4
CASSLAAGANTGELFF,TGCGCCAGCAGCTTGGCCGCGGGGGCGAACACCGGGGAGCTGTTTTTT,TRBJ2-2,-,TRBD2,TRBV5-1
CASSESFHGGYTF,TGTGCCAGCAGTGAGTCGTTTCATGGCGGCTACACCTTC,TRBJ1-2,many,-,TRBV6-1
CASSATGRHTDTQYF,TGTGCCAGCAGCGCAACGGGACGGCACACAGATACGCAGTATTTT,TRBJ2-3,many,-,TRBV7-9
CASSEGARSEKLFF,TGTGCCAGCAGCGAGGGGGCACGGAGTGAAAAACTGTTTTTT,TRBJ1-4,many,TRBD1,TRBV9
CASSWTGGSYEQYF,TGTGCCAGCAGTTGGACAGGGGGCTCCTACGAGCAGTACTTC,TRBJ2-7,-,TRBD1,TRBV12-3/TRBV12-4
CASLGHIGYTF,TGTGCCAGCCTCGGCCACATTGGCTACACCTTC,TRBJ1-2,few,-,TRBV6-5
CASSLATGDGYTF,TGTGCCAGCAGCTTAGCGACAGGGGATGGCTACACCTTC,TRBJ1-2,few,TRBD1,TRBV7-6
CASSPDRGVDNEQFF,TGTGCCAGCAGCCCCGACAGGGGGGTGGACAATGAGCAGTTCTTC,TRBJ2-1,many,TRBD1,TRBV7-6
CAISLRDGDSTQYF,TGTGCCATCAGTCTCCGGGACGGAGATTCTACGCAGTATTTT,TRBJ2-3,many,-,TRBV10-3
CSSRRDTDTQYF,TGCAGCTCCCGCCGGGACACAGATACGCAGTATTTT,TRBJ2-3,many,-,TRBV29-1
CSVEGVLNTEAFF,TGCAGCGTTGAAGGGGTCCTGAACACTGAAGCTTTCTTT,TRBJ1-1,many,-,TRBV29-1
CASSDMTGAQPQHF,TGTGCCAGCAGCGATATGACAGGGGCTCAGCCCCAGCATTTT,TRBJ1-5,many,TRBD1,TRBV7-9
CSATRLVNPDTQYF,TGCAGTGCGACAAGACTAGTCAACCCAGATACGCAGTATTTT,TRBJ2-3,many,-,TRBV20-1
CASSLESGRGEKDTQYF,TGTGCCAGCAGCTTAGAGAGTGGACGGGGAGAAAAAGATACGCAGTATTTT,TRBJ2-3,many,-,TRBV11-2
CASSQDHGGRYGYTF,TGCGCCAGCAGCCAAGATCACGGCGGTCGCTATGGCTACACCTTC,TRBJ1-2,few,-,TRBV4-3
CASSGRRIYGYTF,TGTGCCAGCAGCGGCAGACGGATCTATGGCTACACCTTC,TRBJ1-2,many,-,TRBV7-2
CASSSGGKEQFF,TGTGCCAGCAGCTCCGGGGGCAAAGAGCAGTTCTTC,TRBJ2-1,-,-,TRBV7-6
CAISIPGGLTDTQYF,TGTGCCATCAGTATCCCAGGGGGCTTGACAGATACGCAGTATTTT,TRBJ2-3,many,TRBD1,TRBV2
CASRGTGQGFYEQYF,TGTGCCAGCAGGGGAACGGGACAGGGGTTTTACGAGCAGTACTTC,TRBJ2-7,-,TRBD1,TRBV12-3/TRBV12-4
CASSESLAGAQETQYF,TGCGCCAGCAGTGAGTCGCTAGCGGGGGCCCAAGAGACCCAGTACTTC,TRBJ2-5,many,TRBD2,TRBV10-2
CASSSTGNYGHTF,TGTGCCAGCAGTTCGACAGGAAACTATGGCCACACCTTC,TRBJ1-2,-,-,TRBV27